These 6 T cell receptor beta chains originate from one sample sequenced in a study of radiation and T cells in renal cell carcinoma. Time point reported: blood 2 weeks post-SBRT. The treatment: 15 Gy SBRT to primary tumor, nephrectomy 4 weeks later. TCRdb keeps only in-frame clones here, not all; method: immunoSEQ multiplex PCR. The table has some 120,000 clones, approximately 90% seen once. This specimen consisted of blood, obtained from a patient whose treatment included radiotherapy and nephrectomy. The receptors here all came from a woman between 70 and 85 years old with renal cell carcinoma.

This clone was seen once. This chain connects TRBV7-2 to TRBJ2-1; TRBD2 aligns across 9 bases. The CDR3 is 15 residues long. Trimming removed 6 bases from V and 4 bases from J; junction bases left unmatched: 7. Germline CDR1 reads SGHTA; CDR2 reads FQGNSA. CDR3 protein: CASRQVAGAYNEQFF. The CDR3 coding sequence is TGTGCCAGCAGACAGGTAGCGGGGGCGTACAATGAGCAGTTCTTC. Looking up the rest from reference TRBV7-2 and TRBJ2-1 gives the full variable domain: GAGVSQSPSNKVTEKGKDVELRCDPISGHTALYWYRQSLGQGLEFLIYFQGNSAPDKSGLPSDRFSAERTGGSVSTLTIQRTQQEDSAVYLCASRQVAGAYNEQFFGPGTRLTVL.

A note on this clone: Germline is not matched at one junction end, which may reflect a read error. V and J are TRBV7-7 and TRBJ1-3; 7 bases line up with TRBD1. The CDR3 sequence is 14 residues long. Germline CDR1 is SSHAT and CDR2 is FNYEAQ (reference sequence). CDR3 in amino acids: CASSPGTDGNTIYF. The CDR3, as DNA: TGTGCTAGCAGCCCCGGGACAGATGGAAACACCATATATTTT.

This chain links TRBV27 with TRBJ1-6, with D perhaps matching TRBD1 (5 bases). Trimming cost V 6 bases and J 6 bases, with 6 bases left between them. Germline V lookup: CDR1 MNHEY, CDR2 SMNVEV (reference sequence). The CDR3 length is 12 residues. CDR3 sequence (DNA): TGTGCCAGCAGGACAGCTAATTCACCCCTCCACTTT. Translating it yields CASRTANSPLHF.

V usage is TRBV11-2 and J usage is TRBJ2-1, with 11 bases identical to TRBD1. Germline-derived CDR1 and CDR2 are SGHAT and FQNNGV. With V trimmed by 5 bases and J by 8 bases, 8 bases remained unmatched. The CDR3 runs to 15 residues. CDR3 in DNA: TGTGCCAGCAGCCCACGGACAGGGGGCAGGTATGAGCAGTTCTTC. Encoded protein: CASSPRTGGRYEQFF.

The chain combines TRBV28 with TRBJ2-7, with TRBD1 matching 9 bases. This CDR3 has 14 amino acids. CDR1 is MDHEN, CDR2 SYDVKM, per germline. The ends lost 1 base at V and 6 bases at J; junction bases unmatched: 4. CDR3 bases: TGTGCCAGCAGTTTATACAGGGGGCAGGGCGAGCAGTACTTC. This translates into CASSLYRGQGEQYF.

The chain employs TRBV7-9 and TRBJ1-2; possible D gene TRBD1, 5 bases. Looked up from germline, CDR1 is SEHNR and CDR2 is FQNEAQ (reference sequence). The CDR3 extends over 15 amino acids. V lost 4 bases, J lost 8 bases, and 20 bases lay in between. CDR3 in amino acids: CASSSSGTALGGYTF. CDR3 coding DNA: TGTGCCAGCAGCTCTTCCGGGACCGCCCTGGGCGGCTACACCTTC.